A selection of T cell receptor beta chains follows, all from one sample in a study of T cell responses to AZD1222 COVID-19 vaccine. This table comes from immunoSEQ multiplex PCR, and its TCRdb copy is limited to in-frame clones, with some not included. Of roughly 120,000 clones listed, around 94% are singletons. The sequenced sample was peripheral blood, obtained on day 0 of AZD1222 vaccination. The receptors were gathered from an adult in good health. CDR3s include the opening cysteine and the closing phenylalanine or tryptophan. D genes are given only for firm matches. Size is stated for part of the rows, as once, few or many counts, or as a class when the clone is expanded.

d_call: TRBD1
v_call: TRBV9
j_call: TRBJ1-3
clone_size: -
cdr3_aa: CASSVVGGANTIYF
cdr3_nt: TGTGCCAGCAGCGTAGTAGGGGGCGCAAACACCATATATTTT

d_call: -
v_call: TRBV19
j_call: TRBJ1-1
clone_size: once
cdr3_aa: CASSIGGRGTNTEAFF
cdr3_nt: TGTGCCAGTAGTATCGGCGGCAGGGGCACCAACACTGAAGCTTTCTTT

d_call: -
v_call: TRBV18
j_call: TRBJ1-1
clone_size: -
cdr3_aa: CASSPAQGWDTEAFF
cdr3_nt: TGTGCCAGCTCACCAGCGCAGGGTTGGGACACTGAAGCTTTCTTT

d_call: TRBD1
v_call: TRBV19
j_call: TRBJ1-5
clone_size: -
cdr3_aa: CATNRDRGQVGNQPQHF
cdr3_nt: TGTGCCACCAACCGGGACAGGGGGCAGGTCGGCAATCAGCCCCAGCATTTT

d_call: TRBD1
v_call: TRBV10-3
j_call: TRBJ1-2
clone_size: once
cdr3_aa: CAISERTGAYGYTF
cdr3_nt: TGTGCCATCAGTGAGAGGACAGGGGCCTATGGCTACACCTTC

d_call: -
v_call: TRBV7-6
j_call: TRBJ1-5
clone_size: -
cdr3_aa: CASSSGAGNQPQHF
cdr3_nt: TGTGCCAGCAGTAGTGGGGCAGGGAATCAGCCCCAGCATTTT

d_call: -
v_call: TRBV28
j_call: TRBJ1-3
clone_size: -
cdr3_aa: CASSFRGSSGNTIYF
cdr3_nt: TGTGCCAGCAGTTTCCGGGGGAGCTCTGGAAACACCATATATTTT

d_call: -
v_call: TRBV6-5
j_call: TRBJ1-1
clone_size: -
cdr3_aa: CASSYPPGETEAFF
cdr3_nt: TGTGCCAGCAGTTACCCGCCGGGAGAAACTGAAGCTTTCTTT

d_call: -
v_call: TRBV6-5
j_call: TRBJ2-1
clone_size: -
cdr3_aa: CASSRNGVSYNEQFF
cdr3_nt: TGTGCCAGCAGCAGGAATGGGGTCTCCTACAATGAGCAGTTCTTC

d_call: -
v_call: TRBV5-5
j_call: TRBJ2-7
clone_size: -
cdr3_aa: CASSLVGTEFYEQYF
cdr3_nt: TGTGCCAGCAGCTTGGTCGGGACGGAATTCTACGAGCAGTACTTC

d_call: -
v_call: TRBV19
j_call: TRBJ2-2
clone_size: -
cdr3_aa: CASTFYGELFF
cdr3_nt: TGTGCCAGTACGTTCTACGGGGAGCTGTTTTTT

d_call: -
v_call: TRBV19
j_call: TRBJ2-1
clone_size: -
cdr3_aa: CASSILPQNEQFF
cdr3_nt: TGTGCCAGTAGTATCTTACCTCAGAATGAGCAGTTCTTC

d_call: -
v_call: TRBV27
j_call: TRBJ2-2
clone_size: -
cdr3_aa: CASNPTDSPGELFF
cdr3_nt: TGTGCCAGCAACCCGACAGACTCACCGGGGGAGCTGTTTTTT

d_call: -
v_call: TRBV18
j_call: TRBJ1-2
clone_size: -
cdr3_aa: CASSRDPLDGYTF
cdr3_nt: TGTGCCAGCTCACGGGACCCCCTTGACGGCTACACCTTC

d_call: -
v_call: TRBV5-1
j_call: TRBJ2-3
clone_size: -
cdr3_aa: CASSLKKGIGTDTQYF
cdr3_nt: TGCGCCAGCAGCTTGAAGAAGGGGATCGGCACAGATACGCAGTATTTT

d_call: -
v_call: TRBV6-5
j_call: TRBJ1-6
clone_size: once
cdr3_aa: CASSPSTRTPLHF
cdr3_nt: TGTGCCAGCAGTCCCTCGACCAGAACACCCCTCCACTTT

d_call: -
v_call: TRBV4-1
j_call: TRBJ2-7
clone_size: -
cdr3_aa: CASSHTGRASSYEQYF
cdr3_nt: TGCGCCAGCAGCCATACGGGGCGGGCGAGCTCCTACGAGCAGTACTTC

d_call: -
v_call: TRBV27
j_call: TRBJ2-3
clone_size: -
cdr3_aa: CASSYKGPDTQYF
cdr3_nt: TGTGCCAGCAGTTACAAAGGGCCAGATACGCAGTATTTT

d_call: -
v_call: TRBV7-5
j_call: TRBJ1-5
clone_size: -
cdr3_aa: CARSWNVGGEDQPQHF
cdr3_nt: TGTGCCAGAAGCTGGAATGTTGGGGGAGAGGATCAGCCCCAGCATTTT

d_call: -
v_call: TRBV2
j_call: TRBJ1-5
clone_size: -
cdr3_aa: CASNPLGGGLYNQPQHF
cdr3_nt: TGTGCCAGCAACCCACTCGGGGGAGGGCTATATAATCAGCCCCAGCATTTT

d_call: TRBD1
v_call: TRBV7-2
j_call: TRBJ1-5
clone_size: -
cdr3_aa: CASSPRQGARGQRNQPQHF
cdr3_nt: TGTGCCAGCAGCCCCCGACAGGGGGCGCGCGGGCAGCGCAATCAGCCCCAGCATTTT

d_call: TRBD2
v_call: TRBV3-1/TRBV3-2
j_call: TRBJ2-7
clone_size: -
cdr3_aa: CASSLGLAGYEQYF
cdr3_nt: TGTGCCAGCAGCCTGGGACTAGCGGGATACGAGCAGTACTTC

d_call: -
v_call: TRBV28
j_call: TRBJ2-7
clone_size: -
cdr3_aa: CASSYSPSREQYF
cdr3_nt: TGTGCCAGCAGCTATTCCCCCTCTCGAGAGCAGTACTTC

d_call: TRBD2
v_call: TRBV14
j_call: TRBJ2-5
clone_size: -
cdr3_aa: CASRGTSGGLDQETQYF
cdr3_nt: TGTGCCAGCAGGGGGACTAGCGGGGGACTTGACCAAGAGACCCAGTACTTC

d_call: TRBD2
v_call: TRBV19
j_call: TRBJ2-3
clone_size: -
cdr3_aa: CASSIGASGRFTDTQYF
cdr3_nt: TGTGCCAGTAGTATAGGGGCTAGCGGGAGGTTTACAGATACGCAGTATTTT

d_call: -
v_call: TRBV29-1
j_call: TRBJ2-5
clone_size: -
cdr3_aa: CSVVAGFQKETQYF
cdr3_nt: TGCAGCGTCGTAGCAGGATTCCAAAAAGAGACCCAGTACTTC

d_call: -
v_call: TRBV19
j_call: TRBJ1-2
clone_size: -
cdr3_aa: CASSISLQGTDYGYTF
cdr3_nt: TGTGCCAGTAGTATTTCCCTTCAGGGGACGGACTATGGCTACACCTTC

d_call: -
v_call: TRBV27
j_call: TRBJ2-7
clone_size: -
cdr3_aa: CASSPTGEEQYF
cdr3_nt: TGTGCCAGCAGTCCCACGGGGGAGGAGCAGTACTTC

d_call: TRBD2
v_call: TRBV27
j_call: TRBJ2-5
clone_size: -
cdr3_aa: CASSFAGLPQETQYF
cdr3_nt: TGTGCCAGCAGTTTTGCGGGACTACCACAAGAGACCCAGTACTTC

d_call: -
v_call: TRBV18
j_call: TRBJ2-1
clone_size: -
cdr3_aa: CASSPREYEQFF
cdr3_nt: TGTGCCAGCTCACCACGGGAGTATGAGCAGTTCTTC

d_call: -
v_call: TRBV18
j_call: TRBJ2-5
clone_size: -
cdr3_aa: CASSITSKVNQETQYF
cdr3_nt: TGTGCCAGCTCAATAACTAGCAAAGTCAACCAAGAGACCCAGTACTTC

d_call: TRBD2
v_call: TRBV25-1
j_call: TRBJ2-1
clone_size: -
cdr3_aa: CASSEGTSWDLPGQFF
cdr3_nt: TGTGCCAGCAGTGAAGGGACTAGCTGGGATCTACCTGGGCAGTTCTTC

d_call: TRBD1
v_call: TRBV27
j_call: TRBJ1-1
clone_size: -
cdr3_aa: CASSTSGGRRAFF
cdr3_nt: TGTGCCAGCAGCACTTCAGGGGGCCGGCGAGCTTTCTTT

d_call: -
v_call: TRBV27
j_call: TRBJ2-3
clone_size: -
cdr3_aa: CASNWGGSTDTQYF
cdr3_nt: TGTGCCAGCAATTGGGGTGGGAGCACAGATACGCAGTATTTT

d_call: TRBD2
v_call: TRBV19
j_call: TRBJ2-5
clone_size: -
cdr3_aa: CASRNSTSGGQTQYF
cdr3_nt: TGTGCCAGTCGGAACTCGACTAGCGGGGGGCAGACCCAGTACTTC

d_call: -
v_call: TRBV6-1
j_call: TRBJ2-1
clone_size: -
cdr3_aa: CASSERDGSPDEQFF
cdr3_nt: TGTGCCAGCAGTGAAAGAGACGGGAGTCCCGATGAGCAGTTCTTC

d_call: TRBD1
v_call: TRBV27
j_call: TRBJ2-6
clone_size: once
cdr3_aa: CASSGQGVRGANVLTF
cdr3_nt: TGTGCCAGCAGCGGACAGGGGGTAAGGGGGGCCAACGTCCTGACTTTC

d_call: TRBD2
v_call: TRBV5-1
j_call: TRBJ2-5
clone_size: -
cdr3_aa: CASSPTTGLAGVETQYF
cdr3_nt: TGCGCCAGCAGCCCAACAACGGGACTAGCGGGGGTGGAGACCCAGTACTTC

d_call: TRBD2
v_call: TRBV24-1
j_call: TRBJ2-1
clone_size: -
cdr3_aa: CATSPRTSGSPYEQFF
cdr3_nt: TGTGCCACCAGTCCTCGGACTAGCGGGAGTCCTTATGAGCAGTTCTTC

d_call: -
v_call: TRBV3-1/TRBV3-2
j_call: TRBJ1-1
clone_size: once
cdr3_aa: CASSQDEGTLF
cdr3_nt: TGTGCCAGCAGCCAAGATGAGGGGACCCTATTT

d_call: -
v_call: TRBV28
j_call: TRBJ1-2
clone_size: -
cdr3_aa: CASRPQGGSGYGYTF
cdr3_nt: TGTGCCAGCAGGCCCCAAGGAGGTTCGGGGTATGGCTACACCTTC

d_call: -
v_call: TRBV4-1
j_call: TRBJ1-6
clone_size: -
cdr3_aa: CASSLGTGNSPLHF
cdr3_nt: TGCGCCAGCAGCCTCGGTACAGGGAATTCACCCCTCCACTTT

d_call: TRBD2
v_call: TRBV5-1
j_call: TRBJ2-2
clone_size: -
cdr3_aa: CASGLAGGPRTGELFF
cdr3_nt: TGCGCCAGTGGACTAGCGGGAGGGCCACGGACCGGGGAGCTGTTTTTT

d_call: -
v_call: TRBV5-6
j_call: TRBJ1-5
clone_size: once
cdr3_aa: CASSLFRNQPQHF
cdr3_nt: TGTGCCAGCAGCTTGTTTAGAAATCAGCCCCAGCATTTT

d_call: TRBD2
v_call: TRBV5-1
j_call: TRBJ2-3
clone_size: once
cdr3_aa: CASSPGLAGGPGTDTQYF
cdr3_nt: TGCGCCAGCAGCCCAGGACTAGCGGGAGGGCCGGGTACAGATACGCAGTATTTT

d_call: -
v_call: TRBV3-1/TRBV3-2
j_call: TRBJ2-5
clone_size: -
cdr3_aa: CASSRWTEETQYF
cdr3_nt: TGTGCCAGCAGCCGGTGGACAGAAGAGACCCAGTACTTC

d_call: -
v_call: TRBV6-5
j_call: TRBJ2-7
clone_size: -
cdr3_aa: CASSYRGTAGPYEQYF
cdr3_nt: TGTGCCAGCAGTTACCGCGGGACCGCCGGACCCTACGAGCAGTACTTC

d_call: -
v_call: TRBV27
j_call: TRBJ2-3
clone_size: once
cdr3_aa: CASTTGTDTQYF
cdr3_nt: TGTGCCAGCACAACAGGGACTGATACGCAGTATTTT

d_call: TRBD1
v_call: TRBV28
j_call: TRBJ1-6
clone_size: -
cdr3_aa: CASSPGQGGSPLHF
cdr3_nt: TGTGCCAGCAGTCCAGGACAGGGGGGCTCACCCCTCCACTTT

d_call: -
v_call: TRBV3-1/TRBV3-2
j_call: TRBJ1-1
clone_size: few
cdr3_aa: CASGGTPKGDTEAFF
cdr3_nt: TGTGCCAGCGGAGGAACACCCAAGGGGGACACTGAAGCTTTCTTT

d_call: TRBD1
v_call: TRBV5-1
j_call: TRBJ2-5
clone_size: -
cdr3_aa: CASRILTGTQETQYF
cdr3_nt: TGCGCCAGCAGGATTTTGACAGGGACACAAGAGACCCAGTACTTC

d_call: -
v_call: TRBV14
j_call: TRBJ2-1
clone_size: -
cdr3_aa: CASSQGLGNEQFF
cdr3_nt: TGTGCCAGCAGCCAAGGCCTGGGCAATGAGCAGTTCTTC

d_call: TRBD1
v_call: TRBV28
j_call: TRBJ1-2
clone_size: few
cdr3_aa: CASSSPATGTELFGYTF
cdr3_nt: TGTGCCAGCAGTTCCCCCGCAACCGGGACAGAACTATTTGGCTACACCTTC